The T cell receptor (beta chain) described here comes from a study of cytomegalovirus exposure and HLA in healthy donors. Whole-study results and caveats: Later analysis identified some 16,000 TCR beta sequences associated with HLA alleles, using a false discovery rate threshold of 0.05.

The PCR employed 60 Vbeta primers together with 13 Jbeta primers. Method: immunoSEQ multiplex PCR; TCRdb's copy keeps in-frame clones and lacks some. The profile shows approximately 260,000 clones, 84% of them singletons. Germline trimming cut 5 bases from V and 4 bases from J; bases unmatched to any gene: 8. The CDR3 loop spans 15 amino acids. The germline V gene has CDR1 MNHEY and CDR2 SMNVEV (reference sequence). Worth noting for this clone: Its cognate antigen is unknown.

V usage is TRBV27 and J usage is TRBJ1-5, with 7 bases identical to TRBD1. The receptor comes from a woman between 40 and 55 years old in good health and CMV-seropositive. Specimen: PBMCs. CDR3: CASSPNRGGNQPQHF. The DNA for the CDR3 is TGTGCCAGCAGTCCAAACAGGGGAGGTAATCAGCCCCAGCATTTT.